These 2 T cell receptor beta chains share one sample of origin, sequenced in a study of regulatory and conventional T cells in RAG deficiency. The repertoire was sequenced with immunoSEQ multiplex PCR; TCRdb's copy has only in-frame clones and lacks some. The sample lists thousands of clones; around 81% were seen once. The data also belong to a second study, concerning regulatory T cells. Per that paper: Amplification used 52 TRBV primers and 13 TRBJ primers.

Sequenced sample: CD8+ T cells sorted from blood. The receptors derive from a human donor in good health.

The rearrangement joins TRBV4-1 to TRBJ1-2; no clear D. CDR1 and CDR2 (germline): MGHRA, YSYEKL. The V end was cut by 0 bases, the J end by 5 bases, with 16 bases between. The length of the CDR3 is 16 residues. The CDR3 region is CASSQDVQMNFYGYTF. The DNA of the CDR3 is TGCGCCAGCAGCCAAGATGTCCAAATGAATTTTTATGGCTACACCTTC.

This sequence joins TRBV6-6 and TRBJ1-2; 8 nucleotides align to TRBD1. Germline CDR1 reads MNHNY; CDR2 reads SVGAGI (reference sequence). This CDR3 has 13 amino acids. Unmatched junction bases numbered 3, after V lost 6 bases and J lost 3 bases. The CDR3 sequence: CASSPDRDYGYTF. The CDR3 region has the DNA TGTGCCAGCAGCCCGGACAGGGACTATGGCTACACCTTC.